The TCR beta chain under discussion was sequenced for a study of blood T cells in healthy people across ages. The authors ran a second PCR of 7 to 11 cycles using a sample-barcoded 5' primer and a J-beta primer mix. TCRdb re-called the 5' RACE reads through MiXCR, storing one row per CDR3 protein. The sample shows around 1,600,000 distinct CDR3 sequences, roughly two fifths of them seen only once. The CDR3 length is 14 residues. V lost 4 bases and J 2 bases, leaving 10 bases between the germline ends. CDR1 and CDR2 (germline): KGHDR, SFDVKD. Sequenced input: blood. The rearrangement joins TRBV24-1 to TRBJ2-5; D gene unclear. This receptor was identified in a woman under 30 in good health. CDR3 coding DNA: TGTGCCACCAGTGACACGTCCCTACAAGAGACCCAGTACTTC. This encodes CATSDTSLQETQYF.